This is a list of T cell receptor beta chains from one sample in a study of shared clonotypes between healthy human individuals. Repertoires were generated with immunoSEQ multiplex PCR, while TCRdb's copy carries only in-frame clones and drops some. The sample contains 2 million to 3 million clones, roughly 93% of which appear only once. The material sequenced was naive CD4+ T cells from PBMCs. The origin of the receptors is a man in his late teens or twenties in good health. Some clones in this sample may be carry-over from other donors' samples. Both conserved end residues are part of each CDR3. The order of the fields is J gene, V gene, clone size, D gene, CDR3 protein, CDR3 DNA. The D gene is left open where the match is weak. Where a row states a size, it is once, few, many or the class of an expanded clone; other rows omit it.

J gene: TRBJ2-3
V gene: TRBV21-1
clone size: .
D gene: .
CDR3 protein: CASSGSGRGETDTQYF
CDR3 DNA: TGTGCCAGCAGTGGGAGCGGGAGGGGAGAAACAGATACGCAGTATTTT

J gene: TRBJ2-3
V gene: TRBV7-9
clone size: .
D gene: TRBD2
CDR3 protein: CASSPAGVSTDTQYF
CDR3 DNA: TGTGCCAGCAGCCCAGCGGGGGTTAGCACAGATACGCAGTATTTT

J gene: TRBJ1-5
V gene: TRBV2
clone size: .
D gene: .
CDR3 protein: CASSPGSRGNQPQHF
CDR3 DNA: TGTGCCAGCAGTCCGGGGTCCCGGGGCAATCAGCCCCAGCATTTT

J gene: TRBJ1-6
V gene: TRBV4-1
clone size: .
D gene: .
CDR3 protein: CASSRSTLDYNSPLHF
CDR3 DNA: TGCGCCAGCAGCCGCTCCACACTAGATTATAATTCACCCCTCCACTTT

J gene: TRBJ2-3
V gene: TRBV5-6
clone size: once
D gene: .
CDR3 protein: CASSLGATDTQYF
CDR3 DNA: TGTGCCAGCAGCTTGGGAGCTACTGATACGCAGTATTTT

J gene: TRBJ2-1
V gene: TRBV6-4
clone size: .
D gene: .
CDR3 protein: CASSDSGISSYNEQFF
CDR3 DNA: TGTGCCAGCAGTGACTCTGGGATAAGCTCCTACAATGAGCAGTTCTTC

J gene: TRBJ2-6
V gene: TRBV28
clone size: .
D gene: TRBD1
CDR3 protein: CASSLQGAGANVLTF
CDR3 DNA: TGTGCCAGCAGTTTACAGGGGGCTGGGGCCAACGTCCTGACTTTC

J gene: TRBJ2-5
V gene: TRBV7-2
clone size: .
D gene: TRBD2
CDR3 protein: CASSSERTSGSLGAETQYF
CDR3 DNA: TGTGCCAGCAGCTCCGAACGGACTAGCGGGAGTCTTGGGGCAGAGACCCAGTACTTC

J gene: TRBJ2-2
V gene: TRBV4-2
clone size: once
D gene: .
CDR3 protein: CASSRREGTGELFF
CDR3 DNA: TGTGCCAGCAGCCGGCGGGAAGGCACCGGGGAGCTGTTTTTT

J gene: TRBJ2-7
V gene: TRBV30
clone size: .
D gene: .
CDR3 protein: CAWGRDYEQYF
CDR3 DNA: TGTGCCTGGGGCAGGGACTACGAGCAGTACTTC

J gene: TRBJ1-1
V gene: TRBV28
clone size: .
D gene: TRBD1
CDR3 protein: CASRVTGKYTEAFF
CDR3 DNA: TGTGCCAGCAGGGTGACAGGGAAGTACACTGAAGCTTTCTTT